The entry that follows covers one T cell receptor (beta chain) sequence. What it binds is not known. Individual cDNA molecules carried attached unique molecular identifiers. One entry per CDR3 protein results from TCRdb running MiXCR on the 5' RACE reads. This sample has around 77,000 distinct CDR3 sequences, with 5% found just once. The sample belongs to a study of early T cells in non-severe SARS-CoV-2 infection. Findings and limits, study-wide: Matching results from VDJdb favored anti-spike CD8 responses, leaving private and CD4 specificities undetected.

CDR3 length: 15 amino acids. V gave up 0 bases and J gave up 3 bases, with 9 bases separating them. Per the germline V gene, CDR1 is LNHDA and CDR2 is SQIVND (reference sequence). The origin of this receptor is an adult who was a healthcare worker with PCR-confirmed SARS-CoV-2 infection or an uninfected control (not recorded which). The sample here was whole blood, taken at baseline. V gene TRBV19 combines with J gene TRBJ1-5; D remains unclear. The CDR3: CASSIDRTFNQPQHF. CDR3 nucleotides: TGTGCCAGTAGTATAGACAGGACCTTCAATCAGCCCCAGCATTTT.